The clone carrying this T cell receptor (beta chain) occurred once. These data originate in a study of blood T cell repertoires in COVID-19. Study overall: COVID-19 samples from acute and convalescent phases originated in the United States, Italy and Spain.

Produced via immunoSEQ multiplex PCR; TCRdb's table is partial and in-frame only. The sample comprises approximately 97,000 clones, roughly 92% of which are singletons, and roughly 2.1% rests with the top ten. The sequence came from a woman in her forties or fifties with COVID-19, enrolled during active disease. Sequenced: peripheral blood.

The CDR3 DNA follows: TGCGCCAGCAGCCAAGGACAGGGGGCCTACGAGCAGTACTTC. Encoded protein: CASSQGQGAYEQYF. The V and J genes are TRBV4-3 and TRBJ2-7, with 9 bases fitting TRBD1. CDR1 LGHNA and CDR2 YSLEER come from the germline V gene. Losses at the gene ends were 1 base for V and 2 bases for J; bases not matched to a gene: 0. CDR3 length equals 14 residues.